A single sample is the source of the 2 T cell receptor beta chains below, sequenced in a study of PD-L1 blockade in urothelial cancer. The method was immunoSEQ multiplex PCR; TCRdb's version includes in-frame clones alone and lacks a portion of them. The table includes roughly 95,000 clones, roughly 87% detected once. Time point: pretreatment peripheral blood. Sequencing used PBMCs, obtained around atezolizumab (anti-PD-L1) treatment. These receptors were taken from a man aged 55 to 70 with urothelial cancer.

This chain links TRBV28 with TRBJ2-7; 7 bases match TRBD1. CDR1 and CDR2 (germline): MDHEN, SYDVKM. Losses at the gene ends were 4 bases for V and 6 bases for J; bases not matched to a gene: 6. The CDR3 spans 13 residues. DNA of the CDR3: TGTGCCAGCAGTTCGGGACAGAGAAGCGAGCAGTACTTC. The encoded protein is CASSSGQRSEQYF.

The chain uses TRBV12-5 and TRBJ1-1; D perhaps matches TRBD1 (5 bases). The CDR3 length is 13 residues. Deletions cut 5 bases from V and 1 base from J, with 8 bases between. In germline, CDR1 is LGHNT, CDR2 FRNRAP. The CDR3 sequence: CASGPQGNTEAFF. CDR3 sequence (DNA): TGTGCTAGTGGTCCGCAGGGGAACACTGAAGCTTTCTTT.